Below, 14 T cell receptor beta chains from the same sample are listed, as sequenced in a study of blood T cell repertoires in COVID-19. Produced via immunoSEQ multiplex PCR; TCRdb's table is partial and in-frame only. The sample carries a few hundred thousand clones, 80% to 90% recorded once. What was sequenced was PBMCs or T cells enriched from blood (not recorded which). Source of these receptors: a man younger than 35 with acute COVID-19.

The rearrangement links TRBV30 to TRBJ1-1; 10 bases line up with TRBD1. V shed 4 bases and J 10 bases; nucleotides not matched to a gene: 9. The CDR3 is 13 residues long. From germline, CDR1 is GTSNPN and CDR2 SVGIG (reference sequence). CDR3 region: CAWMPRTGGGAFF. The CDR3 DNA reads TGTGCCTGGATGCCCCGGACAGGGGGGGGAGCTTTCTTT.

The chain uses TRBV7-3 and TRBJ1-2; no reliable D call. The ends were cut back, 3 bases at V and 4 bases at J, with 9 bases in the middle. This CDR3 comprises 13 residues. Germline values: CDR1 SGHTA, CDR2 FQGTGA. The CDR3 sequence: CASSFGESYGYTF. The DNA for the CDR3 is TGTGCCAGCAGCTTCGGGGAGTCCTATGGCTACACCTTC.

This clone appeared a few times. This chain uses TRBV6-2 or TRBV6-3 with TRBJ1-5; D not certain. This CDR3 region has 15 residues. V was cut by 3 bases and J by 5 bases, with 14 bases left in between. Germline loops: CDR1 MNHEY, CDR2 SVGEGT. The CDR3 DNA is TGTGCCAGCAGTTATGCGGCATCGTTAGATCAGCCCCAGCATTTT. This codes for CASSYAASLDQPQHF.

V is TRBV18 and J is TRBJ2-7, with a tentative D call TRBD2 (6 bases). V shed 6 bases and J shed 5 bases, with 20 bases lying between them. The CDR3 has 15 residues. Looked up from germline, CDR1 is KGHSH and CDR2 is LQKENI. The CDR3 nucleotides are TGTGCCAGCTCCCCGAAGACTAGAGGGGAGGACGAGCAGTACTTC. This sequence encodes CASSPKTRGEDEQYF. Supplemented by reference TRBV18 and TRBJ2-7, the full variable domain reads NAGVMQNPRHLVRRRGQEARLRCSPMKGHSHVYWYRQLPEEGLKFMVYLQKENIIDESGMPKERFSAEFPKEGPSILRIQQVVRGDSAAYFCASSPKTRGEDEQYFGPGTRLTVT.

This chain joins TRBV25-1 and TRBJ2-1; 7 nucleotides agree with TRBD2. The CDR3 has 13 amino acids. V lost 6 bases and J lost 4; bases outside the gene matches: 3. CDR1 MGHDK and CDR2 SYGVNS come from the germline V gene. The DNA of the CDR3 is TGTGCCAGCAGCCGCGGGGGTTACAATGAGCAGTTCTTC. Protein: CASSRGGYNEQFF.

The V call is TRBV11-2, the J call TRBJ2-3; no clear D gene. The V and J ends lost 2 bases and 6 bases respectively, with 6 bases between them. CDR3 length equals 12 residues. Germline lookup yields CDR1 SGHAT and CDR2 FQNNGV. CDR3 loop: CASSLSSDTQYF. The DNA of the CDR3 is TGTGCCAGCAGCTTAAGCTCCGATACGCAGTATTTT.

The chain employs TRBV25-1 and TRBJ2-4, with D possibly matching TRBD2 (5 bases). The CDR3 covers 18 residues. Deletions cut 2 bases from V and 9 bases from J, with 26 bases between. The germline gives CDR1 MGHDK, CDR2 SYGVNS. For the CDR3, the DNA is TGTGCCAGCAGTGAACACCCCGGACGGAGTGGGAGTGATGGCATTCAGTACTTC. It translates to CASSEHPGRSGSDGIQYF. Filled out from reference TRBV25-1 and TRBJ2-4, the complete variable domain reads EADIYQTPRYLVIGTGKKITLECSQTMGHDKMYWYQQDPGMELHLIHYSYGVNSTEKGDLSSESTVSRIRTEHFPLTLESARPSHTSQYLCASSEHPGRSGSDGIQYFGAGTRLSVL.

The gene calls are TRBV29-1 and TRBJ1-2; weak D call: TRBD1 (6 bases). The CDR3 loop spans 13 amino acids. Germline V gene sequence: CDR1 SQVTM, CDR2 ANQGSEA. Trimming cost V 5 bases and J 5 bases, with 15 bases left between them. The CDR3 DNA reads as TGCAGCGTTACGAACTCCACAGGGTATGGCTACACCTTC. Its translation is CSVTNSTGYGYTF. Complete variable domain (other parts from reference TRBV29-1 and TRBJ1-2): SAVISQKPSRDICQRGTSLTIQCQVDSQVTMMFWYRQQPGQSLTLIATANQGSEATYESGFVIDKFPISRPNLTFSTLTVSNMSPEDSSIYLCSVTNSTGYGYTFGSGTRLTVV.

This sequence joins TRBV27 and TRBJ2-5, with 7 bases identical to TRBD2. CDR1 MNHEY and CDR2 SMNVEV come from the germline V gene (reference sequence). The CDR3 runs 15 residues. V was clipped by 2 bases and J by 4 bases; unmatched bases: 7. The CDR3 nucleotides are TGTGCCAGCAGTTTAAGGCGGGAGAGAGGAGAGACCCAGTACTTC. It yields the protein CASSLRRERGETQYF.

CDR3 DNA: TGCGCCAGCAGCTTGGGGACTAGCCCAAATGAGCAGTTCTTC. Translating gives CASSLGTSPNEQFF. The chain employs TRBV5-1 and TRBJ2-1, with 8 bases aligning to TRBD2. CDR1 is SGHRS and CDR2 is YFSETQ in the germline V gene. CDR3 length equals 14 residues. V lost 0 bases and J lost 7; bases outside the gene matches: 3. Looking up the rest from reference TRBV5-1 and TRBJ2-1 gives the full variable domain: KAGVTQTPRYLIKTRGQQVTLSCSPISGHRSVSWYQQTPGQGLQFLFEYFSETQRNKGNFPGRFSGRQFSNSRSEMNVSTLELGDSALYLCASSLGTSPNEQFFGPGTRLTVL.

The chain has TRBV6-2 or TRBV6-3 and TRBJ1-2, with D unclear. CDR1 MNHEY and CDR2 SVGEGT come from the germline V gene. This CDR3 has 12 amino acids. Trimming removed 6 bases at V and 5 bases at J, with 10 bases between. This CDR3 reads CASSLTGYGYTF. For the CDR3, the DNA is TGTGCCAGCAGCCTGACGGGATATGGCTACACCTTC.

The gene calls are TRBV28 and TRBJ2-7; 7 bases agree with TRBD2. The CDR3 contains 15 residues. Germline CDR1 and CDR2: MDHEN and SYDVKM. J lost 2 bases, V lost 1 base, and 5 bases had no gene match. CDR3 sequence: CASSLFIAGTYEQYF. CDR3 coding DNA: TGTGCCAGCAGTTTATTCATAGCGGGCACCTACGAGCAGTACTTC.

In its sample, this clone was seen once. The rearrangement links TRBV19 to TRBJ1-5; D unresolved. Germline values: CDR1 LNHDA, CDR2 SQIVND (reference sequence). Trimming shortened V by 3 bases and J by 6 bases, and 9 bases separated the two germline ends. This CDR3 contains 13 residues. The CDR3 loop reads CASSIAGGQPQHF. The CDR3, as DNA: TGTGCCAGTAGTATTGCAGGTGGTCAGCCCCAGCATTTT.

This clone was counted between two and nine times. This chain connects TRBV7-2 to TRBJ1-1, with D unresolved. V was clipped by 5 bases and J by 1 base, with 11 bases between them. CDR1 SGHTA and CDR2 FQGNSA come from the germline V gene. There are 14 residues in the CDR3. The CDR3 sequence: CASSPPRRNTEAFF. DNA for the CDR3: TGTGCCAGCAGCCCTCCGCGGAGGAACACTGAAGCTTTCTTT. Variable domain in full (rest from reference TRBV7-2 and TRBJ1-1): GAGVSQSPSNKVTEKGKDVELRCDPISGHTALYWYRQSLGQGLEFLIYFQGNSAPDKSGLPSDRFSAERTGGSVSTLTIQRTQQEDSAVYLCASSPPRRNTEAFFGQGTRLTVV.